A selection of T cell receptor beta chains follows, all from one sample in a study of cytomegalovirus exposure and HLA in healthy donors. Libraries were prepared by immunoSEQ multiplex PCR; TCRdb keeps only in-frame clonotypes and omits some of them. The profile shows 95,000 to 150,000 clones, about 74% of them singletons. Sequences were obtained from PBMCs. Receptor source: a woman in her thirties or forties in good health and CMV-seropositive. The CDR3 runs from the conserved cysteine through the conserved F or W. D genes are given only for firm matches. The size of a clone is reported for some rows only, either as once, few or many, or as a class for expanded clones.

J gene,clone size,D gene,CDR3 length,V gene,CDR3 protein,CDR3 DNA
TRBJ2-7,-,TRBD2,14,TRBV6-5,CASRPRGGAYEQYF,TGTGCCAGCAGACCCCGGGGAGGGGCCTACGAGCAGTACTTC
TRBJ2-3,few,-,13,TRBV7-3,CASSLQGPDTQYF,TGTGCCAGCAGCTTACAGGGCCCAGATACGCAGTATTTT
TRBJ1-2,-,-,11,TRBV20-1,CSAPTVIGYTF,TGCAGTGCTCCGACAGTTATTGGCTACACCTTC
TRBJ1-4,-,TRBD1,19,TRBV7-3,CASSLTTGKKSSTNEKLFF,TGTGCCAGCAGCTTGACGACAGGGAAAAAAAGTTCAACTAATGAAAAACTGTTTTTT
TRBJ2-7,-,TRBD2,15,TRBV7-2,CASSLGLAGAYEQYF,TGTGCCAGCAGCTTAGGACTAGCGGGAGCATACGAGCAGTACTTC
TRBJ2-2,few,TRBD2,18,TRBV5-1,CASSLGTSGRAGTGELFF,TGCGCCAGCAGCTTGGGGACTAGCGGGAGGGCCGGGACCGGGGAGCTGTTTTTT
TRBJ2-1,few,-,15,TRBV29-1,CSVEDLSFSYNEQFF,TGCAGCGTTGAAGATTTGTCTTTCTCCTACAATGAGCAGTTCTTC
TRBJ1-5,-,TRBD1,16,TRBV9,CASSVDGQGARQPQHF,TGTGCCAGCAGCGTAGACGGACAGGGGGCTCGACAGCCCCAGCATTTT
TRBJ1-4,-,-,14,TRBV5-4,CASSRQAPNEKLFF,TGTGCCAGCAGTAGACAGGCCCCTAATGAAAAACTGTTTTTT
TRBJ1-1,-,-,15,TRBV30,CAWSPTWEMNTEAFF,TGTGCCTGGAGCCCTACGTGGGAGATGAACACTGAAGCTTTCTTT
TRBJ2-4,-,TRBD2,16,TRBV14,CASSPLGGGAGNIQYF,TGTGCCAGCAGCCCCCTTGGCGGGGGTGCTGGAAACATTCAGTACTTC
TRBJ2-3,-,-,21,TRBV19,CASSIGRGGDQADISTDTQYF,TGTGCCAGTAGTATTGGGAGAGGGGGAGATCAGGCGGACATTAGCACAGATACGCAGTATTTT
TRBJ1-4,few,-,15,TRBV4-1,CASSQLSKGGEKLFF,TGCGCCAGCAGCCAACTTTCAAAGGGAGGTGAAAAACTGTTTTTT
TRBJ2-1,few,TRBD2,16,TRBV7-7,CASSSSLAGSYNEQFF,TGTGCTAGCAGCTCGTCACTAGCGGGGTCCTACAATGAGCAGTTCTTC
TRBJ2-5,-,-,16,TRBV5-6,CASSRWTDSFGETQYF,TGTGCCAGCAGCCGATGGACAGATAGCTTTGGGGAGACCCAGTACTTC
TRBJ1-2,once,TRBD1,17,TRBV19,CASSIWSGTGTNYGYTF,TGTGCCAGTAGTATTTGGAGTGGGACAGGGACTAACTATGGCTACACCTTC
TRBJ2-3,-,-,17,TRBV7-6,CASSQNRPDSGTDTQYF,TGTGCCAGCAGCCAAAATCGTCCCGATTCAGGCACAGATACGCAGTATTTT
TRBJ1-5,-,-,15,TRBV4-3,CASSQGRGTNQPQHF,TGCGCCAGCAGCCAAGGCAGGGGTACTAATCAGCCCCAGCATTTT
TRBJ1-5,-,TRBD1,15,TRBV19,CASSIDRGANQPQHF,TGTGCCAGTAGTATTGACAGGGGAGCTAATCAGCCCCAGCATTTT
TRBJ1-2,-,TRBD1,13,TRBV6-1,CASSEGGGRGYTF,TGTGCCAGCAGTGAAGGAGGGGGCAGAGGCTACACCTTC
TRBJ1-4,-,TRBD1,17,TRBV13,CASSLRGGAGTNEKLFF,TGTGCCAGCAGCTTAAGAGGGGGCGCAGGAACTAATGAAAAACTGTTTTTT
TRBJ1-5,few,-,16,TRBV2,CASSVRPEDGNQPQHF,TGTGCCAGCAGCGTCCGCCCGGAGGACGGCAATCAGCCCCAGCATTTT
TRBJ2-6,-,-,17,TRBV18,CASSPGQVSSGANVLTF,TGTGCCAGCTCACCGGGGCAAGTTTCCTCTGGGGCCAACGTCCTGACTTTC
TRBJ1-2,-,-,13,TRBV7-9,CASSLQQGEGYTF,TGTGCCAGCAGCTTACAACAGGGTGAGGGCTACACCTTC
TRBJ1-2,-,TRBD1,13,TRBV27,CASSLGTGNGYTF,TGTGCCAGCAGTCTCGGGACAGGGAATGGCTACACCTTC
TRBJ2-2,-,-,12,TRBV5-1,CASSLVDGELFF,TGCGCCAGCAGCTTGGTAGACGGGGAGCTGTTTTTT
TRBJ1-5,-,-,12,TRBV25-1,CASSGLNQPQHF,TGTGCCAGCAGTGGGCTCAATCAGCCCCAGCATTTT
TRBJ1-1,-,-,14,TRBV7-8,CASSLTDLNTEAFF,TGTGCCAGCAGCTTAACTGATTTGAACACTGAAGCTTTCTTT
TRBJ1-2,-,-,13,TRBV5-4,CASSSDRSFGYTF,TGTGCCAGCAGCTCTGACAGGTCCTTTGGCTACACCTTC
TRBJ2-1,few,TRBD2,17,TRBV7-8,CASSLALVAGDREGQFF,TGTGCCAGCAGCTTAGCGTTAGTAGCGGGGGATCGAGAGGGGCAGTTCTTC
TRBJ2-5,once,-,18,TRBV6-4,CASSDSNSCPLGQETQYF,TGTGCCAGCAGTGACTCGAATTCATGTCCCCTAGGCCAAGAGACCCAGTACTTC
TRBJ2-3,-,TRBD2,18,TRBV7-2,CASSLAAQREGYTDTQYF,TGTGCCAGCAGCTTAGCGGCCCAGCGGGAGGGTTATACAGATACGCAGTATTTT
TRBJ2-1,-,-,14,TRBV7-8,CASSFAGPYNEQFF,TGTGCCAGCAGCTTCGCGGGACCCTACAATGAGCAGTTCTTC
TRBJ1-5,-,-,12,TRBV2,CASSGVYQPQHF,TGTGCCAGCAGCGGGGTTTATCAGCCCCAGCATTTT
TRBJ2-1,-,TRBD2,14,TRBV29-1,CSTLPPAGGLEQFF,TGCAGCACCCTCCCTCCAGCGGGGGGGCTTGAGCAGTTCTTC
TRBJ2-2,-,-,18,TRBV7-3,CASSLFSLTGANTGELFF,TGTGCCAGCAGCTTATTCTCACTTACGGGAGCGAACACCGGGGAGCTGTTTTTT
TRBJ2-5,-,TRBD1,15,TRBV28,CASSLLLGGRETQYF,TGTGCCAGCAGTTTACTATTAGGGGGCAGGGAGACCCAGTACTTC
TRBJ2-5,-,TRBD2,18,TRBV6-1,CASSEVLSGRASGETQYF,TGTGCCAGCAGTGAAGTCCTTAGCGGGAGGGCCTCTGGGGAGACCCAGTACTTC
TRBJ1-1,-,-,15,TRBV7-8,CASSLGPTGNTEAFF,TGTGCCAGCAGCTTAGGTCCCACAGGGAACACTGAAGCTTTCTTT
TRBJ2-7,-,-,14,TRBV14,CASSQGGGSYEQYF,TGTGCCAGCAGCCAGGGAGGGGGTTCCTACGAGCAGTACTTC
TRBJ2-5,-,-,14,TRBV7-2,CASSLWAGQETQYF,TGTGCCAGCAGTCTTTGGGCGGGGCAAGAGACCCAGTACTTC
TRBJ1-5,-,TRBD1,15,TRBV18,CASSPRGTENQPQHF,TGTGCCAGCTCACCACGAGGGACAGAGAATCAGCCCCAGCATTTT
TRBJ2-1,-,TRBD2,16,TRBV5-8,CASSLVGSGGYNEQFF,TGTGCCAGCAGCTTGGTTGGTAGCGGGGGATACAATGAGCAGTTCTTC
TRBJ2-1,-,-,14,TRBV19,CASSRREWVNEQFF,TGTGCCAGTAGTCGACGGGAGTGGGTCAATGAGCAGTTCTTC
TRBJ2-5,-,-,16,TRBV19,CASTARRRALQETQYF,TGTGCCAGTACCGCCCGACGGAGGGCCCTCCAAGAGACCCAGTACTTC
TRBJ2-1,-,TRBD2,16,TRBV4-3,CASSQRLAGTYNEQFF,TGCGCCAGCAGCCAGAGACTAGCGGGAACTTACAATGAGCAGTTCTTC
TRBJ2-7,once,TRBD2,15,TRBV7-8,CASSLVRAGVSEQYF,TGTGCCAGCAGCTTAGTACGAGCGGGGGTGTCCGAGCAGTACTTC